The 8 T cell receptor beta chains given below trace back to one sample, sequenced in a study of blood T cells in healthy people across ages. Primed by a sample-barcoded 5' primer and a J-beta primer mix, a second PCR proceeded for about 6 to 11 cycles. Each CDR3 protein gets one entry after TCRdb re-called the 5' RACE reads with MiXCR. The sample holds about 680,000 distinct CDR3 sequences, 49% seen once. The specimen was blood. All receptors come from a woman in her fifties or sixties in good health.

This clonotype was seen once. The chain links TRBV20-1 to TRBJ2-1, with 9 bases aligning to TRBD2. This CDR3 has 15 residues. V lost 2 bases to trimming and J lost 9 bases; unmatched junction nucleotides: 11. Germline CDR1 is DFQATT and CDR2 is SNEGSKA (reference sequence). The CDR3 DNA reads as TGCAGTGCTAGATCCCATACGGGACTAGCAGGTGAGCAGTTCTTC. Protein product: CSARSHTGLAGEQFF.

The chain joins TRBV27 to TRBJ2-1, with 9 positions matching TRBD2. The CDR3 sequence is 15 residues long. The germline V gene encodes CDR1 MNHEY and CDR2 SMNVEV (reference sequence). V shed 4 bases and J 2 bases; nucleotides not matched to a gene: 3. The CDR3 nucleotides are TGTGCCAGCAGTTCGGCGGGAGGGGCCTACAATGAGCAGTTCTTC. Protein product: CASSSAGGAYNEQFF.

This clonotype appeared a few times. V is TRBV10-3 and J is TRBJ2-1; the match to TRBD1 covers 8 bases. The CDR3 has 12 residues. The germline gives CDR1 ENHRY, CDR2 SYGVKD. V gave up 8 bases and J gave up 6 bases; unmatched junction bases: 3. Here the CDR3 DNA reads TGTGCCATCGGACAGGGATTCAATGAGCAGTTCTTC. Its protein product is CAIGQGFNEQFF.

Comment on this clonotype: Just one base apart from a much larger clone, this may be a read error. The V call is TRBV29-1, the J call TRBJ2-7; 9 bases line up with TRBD1. The V gene end was trimmed by 7 bases and the J gene end by 1 base; junction bases not matched to a gene: 17. CDR3 length: 17 residues. Germline values: CDR1 SQVTM, CDR2 ANQGSEA. CDR3 DNA sequence: TGCAGCGCTGTCGGACGAGCTAGGGACAGGGCGTCCTACGAGCAGTACTTC. It encodes CSAVGRARDRASYEQYF.

The chain is built from TRBV2 and TRBJ2-5; either TRBD1 or TRBD2 may supply D (5 bases each). The CDR3 is 15 amino acids. V gave up 8 bases and J gave up 5 bases, with 21 bases separating them. The V gene's germline CDR1 is SNHLY and CDR2 FYNNEI. CDR3 sequence (DNA): TGTGCCAGCGTTCAGGGCGGGTTTCCTACGGAGACCCAGTACTTC. Its protein product is CASVQGGFPTETQYF.

This clonotype turned up a few times. The chain combines TRBV18 with TRBJ2-5; a possible D gene is TRBD1 (5 bases). The CDR3 runs to 15 residues. Trimming took off 3 bases at V and 2 bases at J, with 13 bases between the two ends. Germline CDR1 KGHSH, CDR2 LQKENI. In DNA form, the CDR3 reads TGTGCCAGCTCACCGGGGCAAGCGAGACAAGAGACCCAGTACTTC. Its translation is CASSPGQARQETQYF.

V usage is TRBV20-1 and J usage is TRBJ2-7; 7 bases match TRBD1. Germline V gene sequence: CDR1 DFQATT, CDR2 SNEGSKA (reference sequence). V was pared by 5 bases and J by 6 bases, with 13 bases of the junction left unmatched. CDR3 length: 14 residues. In DNA form, the CDR3 reads TGCAGTGCTCTTCAGGGGGTAATTGCTGGCGAGCAGTACTTC. Translation: CSALQGVIAGEQYF.

This clonotype was detected a few times. V usage is TRBV7-2 and J usage is TRBJ2-1; 12 nucleotides line up with TRBD2. CDR3 length equals 16 residues. The germline gives CDR1 SGHTA, CDR2 FQGNSA. V was clipped by 4 bases and J by 8 bases; unmatched bases: 9. This CDR3 reads CASSSELAGGAHEQFF. The CDR3 nucleotides are TGTGCCAGCAGCTCAGAACTAGCGGGAGGCGCCCATGAGCAGTTCTTC.